The 29 T cell receptor beta chains below were found in one sample sequenced in a study of cytomegalovirus exposure and HLA in healthy donors (dated by TCRdb to the late 2010s). The method behind the library was the immunoSEQ multiplex PCR assay. A mixture of 60 forward primers for TCR Vbeta segments and 13 reverse primers for TCR Jbeta segments was used in the multiplex PCR. Not all clones reach the TCRdb copy of this immuneACCESS table, which keeps in-frame sequences only. Checked studies attribute under half of the gap to unresolved V genes and leave the rest unexplained. A total of about 120,000 clones appear in this sample, roughly 66% of them only once. 2% to 2.5% of the sample is held by the ten biggest clonotypes. Sequenced input: PBMCs. Receptor source: a woman aged 25 to 39 in good health and CMV-seronegative.

The chain is built from TRBV25-1 and TRBJ2-5; unclear D gene. There are 15 residues in the CDR3. Trimming removed 4 bases from V and 2 bases from J, with 14 bases in between. The germline V gene has CDR1 MGHDK and CDR2 SYGVNS. The CDR3, as DNA: TGTGCCAGCAGTGGATTTTCAGGCGATCAAGAGACCCAGTACTTC. It is translated as CASSGFSGDQETQYF.

J is TRBJ1-1 and V is TRBV9, with 8 bases that match TRBD1. The J segment lost 5 bases and the V segment lost 4 bases, leaving 13 bases of the junction unmatched. Germline-derived CDR1 and CDR2 are SGDLS and YYNGEE. The CDR3 has 16 residues. CDR3: CASSPPTGVEGTEAFF. In DNA, the CDR3 is TGTGCCAGCAGCCCTCCGACAGGGGTCGAAGGAACTGAAGCTTTCTTT.

This chain joins TRBV18 and TRBJ2-6; D call uncertain. V lost 3 bases and J 2 bases, leaving 14 bases between the germline ends. CDR1 KGHSH and CDR2 LQKENI come from the germline V gene. The CDR3 totals 17 residues. CDR3: CASSPSGAGAGANVLTF. The CDR3 nucleotides are TGTGCCAGCTCACCTAGTGGCGCTGGAGCTGGGGCCAACGTCCTGACTTTC.

This chain uses TRBV2 with TRBJ2-4, with D maybe TRBD2 (7 bases). The V gene's germline CDR1 is SNHLY and CDR2 FYNNEI. V dropped 6 bases and J dropped 7 bases, with 13 bases sitting between them. The length of the CDR3 is 13 residues. CDR3 region: CASSLEGGNIQYF. As DNA, the CDR3 is TGTGCCAGCAGCTTAGAGGGGGGGAACATTCAGTACTTC. The full variable domain, in which reference TRBV2 and TRBJ2-4 provide the parts outside the CDR3, is EPEVTQTPSHQVTQMGQEVILRCVPISNHLYFYWYRQILGQKVEFLVSFYNNEISEKSEIFDDQFSVERPDGSNFTLKIRSTKLEDSAMYFCASSLEGGNIQYFGAGTRLSVL.

This clone was observed a handful of times. This chain connects TRBV7-6 to TRBJ2-7; 10 nucleotides match TRBD2. The CDR3 length is 14 residues. Germline-derived CDR1 and CDR2 are SGHVS and FNYEAQ. J lost 5 bases, V lost 1 base, and 2 bases had no gene match. The CDR3 spells CASSLVSGGNEQYF. The DNA of the CDR3 is TGTGCCAGCAGCTTAGTTAGCGGGGGGAACGAGCAGTACTTC.

This clone occurred a few times. The chain links TRBV9 to TRBJ2-1, with 11 bases that match TRBD2. Unmatched junction bases numbered 11, after V lost 0 bases and J lost 0 bases. The germline V gene encodes CDR1 SGDLS and CDR2 YYNGEE. This CDR3 contains 20 residues. Written as DNA, the CDR3 is TGTGCCAGCAGCGTAGCCCCTCTAGCGGGAGGAGCCCTCTCCTACAATGAGCAGTTCTTC. This gives the protein CASSVAPLAGGALSYNEQFF.

The rearrangement joins TRBV4-1 to TRBJ1-1; D remains unclear. This CDR3 has 16 amino acids. Germline CDR1 MGHRA, CDR2 YSYEKL. The germline V and J ends were trimmed by 0 bases and 2 bases, with 13 bases remaining between them. This chain's CDR3 is CASSQDSRLSNTEAFF. CDR3 bases: TGCGCCAGCAGCCAAGATTCGAGACTCTCTAACACTGAAGCTTTCTTT.

V gene TRBV7-9 combines with J gene TRBJ2-1; TRBD2 agrees at 9 bases. With V trimmed by 1 base and J by 5 bases, 9 bases remained unmatched. The CDR3 extends over 17 amino acids. Germline CDR1 and CDR2: SEHNR and FQNEAQ (reference sequence). Written as DNA, the CDR3 is TGTGCCAGCAGCTTAGTCTACAGTAGCGGGGGAAACAATGAGCAGTTCTTC. Protein: CASSLVYSSGGNNEQFF.

This chain joins TRBV11-2 and TRBJ2-1, with D possibly being TRBD2 (6 bases). The CDR3 covers 15 residues. CDR1 and CDR2 (germline): SGHAT, FQNNGV. V lost 1 base and J 7 bases, leaving 14 bases between the germline ends. CDR3 sequence reads: CASSLGVGSSNEQFF. CDR3 in DNA: TGTGCCAGCAGCTTAGGGGTCGGGAGTTCGAATGAGCAGTTCTTC.

The chain joins TRBV27 to TRBJ2-3; 9 bases align to TRBD2. The V segment lost 2 bases and the J segment 6 bases; nucleotides outside the gene matches: 6. Germline-derived CDR1 and CDR2 are MNHEY and SMNVEV (reference sequence). The CDR3 has 15 amino acids. In DNA, the CDR3 is TGTGCCAGCAGTTTACTAGCGGGACTCTCGGATACGCAGTATTTT. Encoded protein: CASSLLAGLSDTQYF.

The chain is built from TRBV2 and TRBJ1-5, with 11 nucleotides matching TRBD1. The germline gives CDR1 SNHLY, CDR2 FYNNEI. CDR3 size: 18 residues. Trimming cost V 6 bases and J 3 bases; bases outside gene matches: 13. CDR3 region: CASREIRTGGDPNQPQHF. The CDR3 nucleotides read TGTGCCAGCAGGGAAATCAGGACAGGGGGCGACCCCAATCAGCCCCAGCATTTT. The full variable domain, rest sourced from reference TRBV2 and TRBJ1-5, is EPEVTQTPSHQVTQMGQEVILRCVPISNHLYFYWYRQILGQKVEFLVSFYNNEISEKSEIFDDQFSVERPDGSNFTLKIRSTKLEDSAMYFCASREIRTGGDPNQPQHFGDGTRLSIL.

This chain links TRBV15 with TRBJ1-5; D not certain. CDR3 length: 14 residues. CDR1 is LNHNV, CDR2 YYDKDF, per germline (reference sequence). Trimming cost V 2 bases and J 7 bases, with 12 bases left between them. In nucleotides, the CDR3 is TGTGCCACCAGCAGACCGGGCCGAGGGCAGCCCCAGCATTTT. Translated, it gives CATSRPGRGQPQHF.

The chain links TRBV19 to TRBJ2-1, with 9 bases identical to TRBD2. The CDR3 length is 15 residues. Germline CDR1 is LNHDA and CDR2 is SQIVND (reference sequence). V lost 3 bases to trimming and J lost 6 bases; unmatched junction nucleotides: 6. The CDR3 nucleotides are TGTGCCAGTAGTATCGTAGCGGGAGCCAGCAATGAGCAGTTCTTC. This sequence encodes CASSIVAGASNEQFF.

The chain links TRBV5-6 to TRBJ2-7; TRBD1 might be the D (5 bases). The V and J ends lost 4 bases and 0 bases respectively, with 11 bases between them. This CDR3 region has 14 residues. Germline loops: CDR1 SGHDT, CDR2 YYEEEE. CDR3 sequence (DNA): TGTGCCAGCAGCCCAGGGTTCGCCTCCTACGAGCAGTACTTC. This translates into CASSPGFASYEQYF.

The chain is built from TRBV6-5 and TRBJ1-5, with 8 bases aligning to TRBD1. The germline gives CDR1 MNHEY, CDR2 SVGAGI. Trimming cost V 3 bases and J 4 bases; bases outside gene matches: 5. The CDR3 extends over 15 amino acids. CDR3 DNA sequence: TGTGCCAGCAGTTATAACAGACAGGGGAATCAGCCCCAGCATTTT. Translated: CASSYNRQGNQPQHF.

The chain uses TRBV6-4 and TRBJ1-2; 10 bases are shared with TRBD1. Germline CDR1 and CDR2: MRHNA and SNTAGT. The CDR3 sequence is 14 residues long. With V trimmed by 1 base and J by 5 bases, 1 base remained unmatched. DNA for the CDR3: TGTGCCAGCAGTGACTGGGACAGGGGATATGGCTACACCTTC. As protein: CASSDWDRGYGYTF.

A few counts support this clone. The V and J genes are TRBV18 and TRBJ2-7; D is undetermined. This CDR3 has 15 residues. V shed 3 bases and J shed 5 bases, with 17 bases lying between them. Germline V gene lookup returns CDR1 KGHSH and CDR2 LQKENI. CDR3 loop: CASSPSALVSHEQYF. The CDR3 DNA sequence: TGTGCCAGCTCACCTTCCGCGCTTGTAAGCCACGAGCAGTACTTC.

In this sample, this clone turned up a few times. V gene TRBV2 combines with J gene TRBJ1-5; 8 nucleotides agree with TRBD1. This CDR3 comprises 14 residues. V was clipped by 4 bases and J by 7 bases; unmatched bases: 6. Germline CDR1 and CDR2: SNHLY and FYNNEI. The CDR3 DNA reads as TGTGCCAGCAGTGTGGACAGGGTAGAGCAGCCCCAGCATTTT. Translation gives CASSVDRVEQPQHF. Drawing the rest from reference TRBV2 and TRBJ1-5, the complete variable domain is EPEVTQTPSHQVTQMGQEVILRCVPISNHLYFYWYRQILGQKVEFLVSFYNNEISEKSEIFDDQFSVERPDGSNFTLKIRSTKLEDSAMYFCASSVDRVEQPQHFGDGTRLSIL.

As DNA, the CDR3 is TGTGCCAGCACCCCTTTACTATCCTACAATGAGCAGTTCTTC. It specifies CASTPLLSYNEQFF. This rearrangement joins TRBV28 to TRBJ2-1; D gene unclear. V was cut by 7 bases and J by 1 base, with 11 bases left in between. The CDR3 length is 14 residues. CDR1 MDHEN and CDR2 SYDVKM come from the germline V gene.

As concerns this clone: A junction end diverges from the germline sequence, so it may reflect a read error. Other DNA variants within this sample encode the same CDR3. The V call is TRBV5-1, the J call TRBJ2-5, with 8 bases that match TRBD2. The CDR3 is 16 residues long. The germline CDR1 and CDR2 sequences are SGHRS and YFSETQ. CDR3 loop: CASSLAVAGGQETQYF. The CDR3 DNA reads TGCGCGAGCAGCTTGGCGGTTGCGGGAGGCCAAGAGACCCAGTACTTC.

The chain employs TRBV7-5 and TRBJ1-5. TRBV7-5 is a pseudogene segment. The CDR3 has 17 residues. CDR3 sequence (DNA): TGTGCCAGAAGCTTCTTTCCCTGGCAGAGGGCTAATCAGCCCCAGCATTTT. The encoded protein is CARSFFPWQRANQPQHF.

The J gene is TRBJ2-1, the V gene TRBV2, with D possibly TRBD1 on 6 matching bases. Looked up from germline, CDR1 is SNHLY and CDR2 is FYNNEI. This CDR3 spans 12 amino acids. Trimming left V 7 bases short and J 9 bases short, with 13 bases between. CDR3 loop: CASTPQGSEQFF. In nucleotides, the CDR3 is TGTGCCAGCACCCCACAGGGCTCTGAGCAGTTCTTC. Filled out from reference TRBV2 and TRBJ2-1, the complete variable domain reads EPEVTQTPSHQVTQMGQEVILRCVPISNHLYFYWYRQILGQKVEFLVSFYNNEISEKSEIFDDQFSVERPDGSNFTLKIRSTKLEDSAMYFCASTPQGSEQFFGPGTRLTVL.

The chain is built from TRBV7-3 and TRBJ2-1; D ambiguous. Germline CDR1 is SGHTA and CDR2 is FQGTGA. V was clipped by 3 bases and J by 10 bases, with 10 bases between them. The CDR3 covers 12 residues. The DNA for the CDR3 is TGTGCCAGCAGCTTGAATAACGAGGAGCAGTTCTTC. Encoded protein: CASSLNNEEQFF.

The genes are TRBV7-9 and TRBJ2-1; TRBD2 matches 9 bases. Unmatched junction bases numbered 6, after V lost 5 bases and J lost 4 bases. Germline assignment: CDR1 SEHNR and CDR2 FQNEAQ (reference sequence). The CDR3 covers 15 residues. CDR3 DNA sequence: TGTGCCAGCAGCCCCCGACTAGCGGAATACAATGAGCAGTTCTTC. This translates into CASSPRLAEYNEQFF.

The chain combines TRBV7-2 with TRBJ2-7; a possible D gene is TRBD1 (5 bases). Germline loops: CDR1 SGHTA, CDR2 FQGNSA. V was clipped by 4 bases and J by 2 bases, with 18 bases between them. This CDR3 comprises 16 residues. CDR3 sequence (DNA): TGTGCCAGCAGCTCCCGATGGCAGGGTAAGACCTACGAGCAGTACTTC. It translates to CASSSRWQGKTYEQYF.

The chain combines TRBV5-6 with TRBJ2-3; 10 bases are shared with TRBD2. With V trimmed by 4 bases and J by 0 bases, 5 bases remained unmatched. This CDR3 comprises 16 residues. Germline V gives CDR1 SGHDT, CDR2 YYEEEE. Here the CDR3 reads CASSRTSGASTDTQYF. The DNA for the CDR3 is TGTGCCAGCAGCCGTACTAGCGGGGCTAGCACAGATACGCAGTATTTT.

This clone appeared once. The chain is built from TRBV30 and TRBJ1-6, with a possible D match to TRBD1 (6 bases). Trimming removed 3 bases at V and 9 bases at J, with 15 bases between. The CDR3 covers 14 residues. Germline V lookup: CDR1 GTSNPN, CDR2 SVGIG (reference sequence). CDR3 DNA sequence: TGTGCCTGGAGAAACAGGGCGGGCAGTTCACCCCTCCACTTT. It is translated as CAWRNRAGSSPLHF.

This clone has a handful of counts. The rearrangement uses TRBV10-3 and TRBJ2-7, with TRBD2 identical over 7 bases. CDR3 length equals 14 residues. V shed 4 bases, J shed 7 bases, and the junction held 10 bases outside the gene matches. The germline V gene has CDR1 ENHRY and CDR2 SYGVKD. The CDR3 protein is CAISGPGRSREQYF. DNA for the CDR3: TGTGCCATCAGTGGCCCCGGGAGGTCTCGGGAGCAGTACTTC.

The chain uses TRBV6-1 and TRBJ2-7; 11 bases are a match to TRBD2. Germline CDR1 reads MNHNS; CDR2 reads SASEGT. The CDR3 spans 14 residues. V shed 4 bases, J shed 4 bases, and the junction held 3 bases outside the gene matches. This CDR3 reads CASSVTSGSYEQYF. In DNA, the CDR3 is TGTGCCAGCAGTGTCACTAGCGGGAGTTACGAGCAGTACTTC.